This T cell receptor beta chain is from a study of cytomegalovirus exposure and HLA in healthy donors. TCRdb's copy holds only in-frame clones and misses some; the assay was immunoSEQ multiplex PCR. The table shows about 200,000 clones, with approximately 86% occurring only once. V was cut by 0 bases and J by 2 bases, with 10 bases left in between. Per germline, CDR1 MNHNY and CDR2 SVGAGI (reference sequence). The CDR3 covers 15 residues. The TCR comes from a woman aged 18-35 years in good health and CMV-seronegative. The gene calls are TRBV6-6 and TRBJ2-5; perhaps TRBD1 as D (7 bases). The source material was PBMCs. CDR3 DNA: TGTGCCAGCAGTTACTCGGAGGGACAGCAAGAGACCCAGTACTTC. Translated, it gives CASSYSEGQQETQYF.